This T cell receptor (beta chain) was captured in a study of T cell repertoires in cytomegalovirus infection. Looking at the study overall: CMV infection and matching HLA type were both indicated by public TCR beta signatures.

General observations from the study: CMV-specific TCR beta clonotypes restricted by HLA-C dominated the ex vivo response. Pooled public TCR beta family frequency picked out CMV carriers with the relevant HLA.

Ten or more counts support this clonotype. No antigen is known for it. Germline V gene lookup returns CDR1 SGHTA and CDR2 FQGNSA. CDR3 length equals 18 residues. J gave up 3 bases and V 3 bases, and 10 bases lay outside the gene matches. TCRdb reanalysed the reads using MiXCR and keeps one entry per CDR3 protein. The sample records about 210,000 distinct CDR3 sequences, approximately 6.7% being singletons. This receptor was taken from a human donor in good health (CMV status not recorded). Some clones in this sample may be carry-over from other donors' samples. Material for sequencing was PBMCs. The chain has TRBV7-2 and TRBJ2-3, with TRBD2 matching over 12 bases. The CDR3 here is CASSLLPGLAGSTDTQYF. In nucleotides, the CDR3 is TGTGCCAGCAGCTTGCTTCCGGGACTAGCGGGTTCTACAGATACGCAGTATTTT.